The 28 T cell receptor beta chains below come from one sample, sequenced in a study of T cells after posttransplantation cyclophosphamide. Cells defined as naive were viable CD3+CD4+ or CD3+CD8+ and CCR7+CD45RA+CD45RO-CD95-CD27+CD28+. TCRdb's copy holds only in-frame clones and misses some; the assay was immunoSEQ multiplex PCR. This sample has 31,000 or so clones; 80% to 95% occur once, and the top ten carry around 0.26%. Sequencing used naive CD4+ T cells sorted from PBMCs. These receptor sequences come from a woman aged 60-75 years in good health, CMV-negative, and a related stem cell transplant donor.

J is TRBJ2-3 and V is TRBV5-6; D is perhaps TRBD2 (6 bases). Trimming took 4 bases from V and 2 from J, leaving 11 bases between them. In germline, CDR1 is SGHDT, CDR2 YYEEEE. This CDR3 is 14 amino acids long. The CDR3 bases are TGTGCCAGCAGCCGGGGGTCCGCCACAGATACGCAGTATTTT. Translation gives CASSRGSATDTQYF.

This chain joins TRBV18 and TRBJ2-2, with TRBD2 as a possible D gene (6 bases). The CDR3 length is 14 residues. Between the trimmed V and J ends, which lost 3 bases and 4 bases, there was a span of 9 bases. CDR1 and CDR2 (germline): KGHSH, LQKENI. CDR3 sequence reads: CASSPTRSTGELFF. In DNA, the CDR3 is TGTGCCAGCTCACCGACTAGAAGCACCGGGGAGCTGTTTTTT.

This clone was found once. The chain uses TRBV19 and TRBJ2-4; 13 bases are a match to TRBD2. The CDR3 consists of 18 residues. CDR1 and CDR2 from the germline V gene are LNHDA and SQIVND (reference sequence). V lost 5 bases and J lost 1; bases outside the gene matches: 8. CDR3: CASSSGWTSGSAKNIQYF. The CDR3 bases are TGTGCCAGTAGTTCGGGCTGGACTAGCGGGAGTGCCAAAAACATTCAGTACTTC.

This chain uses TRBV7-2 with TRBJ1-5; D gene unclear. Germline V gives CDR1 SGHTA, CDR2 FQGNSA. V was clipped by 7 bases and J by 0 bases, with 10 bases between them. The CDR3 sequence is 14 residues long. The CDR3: CASNDGDSNQPQHF. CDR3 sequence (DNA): TGTGCCAGCAACGACGGAGATAGCAATCAGCCCCAGCATTTT.

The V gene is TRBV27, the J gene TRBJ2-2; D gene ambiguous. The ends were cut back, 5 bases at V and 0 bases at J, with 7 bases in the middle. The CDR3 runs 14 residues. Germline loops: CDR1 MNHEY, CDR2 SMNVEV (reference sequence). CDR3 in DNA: TGTGCCAGCAGTCGCGATTCGAACACCGGGGAGCTGTTTTTT. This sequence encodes CASSRDSNTGELFF.

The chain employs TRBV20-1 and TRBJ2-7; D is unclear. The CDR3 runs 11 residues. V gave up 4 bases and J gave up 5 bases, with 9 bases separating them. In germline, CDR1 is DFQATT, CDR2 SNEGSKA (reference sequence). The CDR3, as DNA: TGCAGTGCTAAGCGAGTCCACGAGCAGTACTTC. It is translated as CSAKRVHEQYF.

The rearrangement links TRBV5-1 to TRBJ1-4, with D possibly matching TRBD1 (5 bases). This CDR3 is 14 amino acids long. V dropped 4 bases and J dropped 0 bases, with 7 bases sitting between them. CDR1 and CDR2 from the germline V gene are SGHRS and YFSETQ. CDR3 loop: CASSLTATNEKLFF. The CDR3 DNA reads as TGCGCCAGCAGCCTGACAGCAACTAATGAAAAACTGTTTTTT. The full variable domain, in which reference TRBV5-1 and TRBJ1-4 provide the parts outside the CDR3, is KAGVTQTPRYLIKTRGQQVTLSCSPISGHRSVSWYQQTPGQGLQFLFEYFSETQRNKGNFPGRFSGRQFSNSRSEMNVSTLELGDSALYLCASSLTATNEKLFFGSGTQLSVL.

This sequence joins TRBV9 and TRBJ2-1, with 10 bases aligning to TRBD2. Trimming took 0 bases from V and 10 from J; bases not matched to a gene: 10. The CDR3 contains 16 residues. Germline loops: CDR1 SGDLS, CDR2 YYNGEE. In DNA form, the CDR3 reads TGTGCCAGCAGCGTAGGCCCCAGCGGGGGGGCTTGGGAGCAGTTCTTC. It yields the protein CASSVGPSGGAWEQFF.

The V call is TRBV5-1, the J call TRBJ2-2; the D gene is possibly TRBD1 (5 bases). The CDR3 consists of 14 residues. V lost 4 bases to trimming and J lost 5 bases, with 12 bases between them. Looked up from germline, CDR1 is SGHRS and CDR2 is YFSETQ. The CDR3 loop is CASSPGHATGELFF. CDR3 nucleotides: TGCGCCAGCAGCCCAGGACATGCTACCGGGGAGCTGTTTTTT.

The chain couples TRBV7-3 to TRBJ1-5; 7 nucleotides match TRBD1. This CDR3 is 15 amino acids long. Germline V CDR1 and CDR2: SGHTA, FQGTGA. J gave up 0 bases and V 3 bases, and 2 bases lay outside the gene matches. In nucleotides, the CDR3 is TGTGCCAGCAGCTTCGGGACAGATAGCAATCAGCCCCAGCATTTT. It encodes CASSFGTDSNQPQHF.

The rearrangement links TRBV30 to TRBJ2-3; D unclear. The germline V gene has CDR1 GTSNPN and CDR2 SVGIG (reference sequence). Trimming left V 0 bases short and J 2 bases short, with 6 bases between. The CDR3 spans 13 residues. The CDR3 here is CAWSVTATDTQYF. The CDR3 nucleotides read TGTGCCTGGAGTGTAACAGCCACAGATACGCAGTATTTT.

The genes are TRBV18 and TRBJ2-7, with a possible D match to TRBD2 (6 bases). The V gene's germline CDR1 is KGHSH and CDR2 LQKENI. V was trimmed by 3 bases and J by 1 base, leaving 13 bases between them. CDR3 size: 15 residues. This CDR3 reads CASSPGLGGSYEQYF. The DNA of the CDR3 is TGTGCCAGCTCACCGGGGCTGGGGGGTTCCTACGAGCAGTACTTC. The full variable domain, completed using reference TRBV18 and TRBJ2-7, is NAGVMQNPRHLVRRRGQEARLRCSPMKGHSHVYWYRQLPEEGLKFMVYLQKENIIDESGMPKERFSAEFPKEGPSILRIQQVVRGDSAAYFCASSPGLGGSYEQYFGPGTRLTVT.

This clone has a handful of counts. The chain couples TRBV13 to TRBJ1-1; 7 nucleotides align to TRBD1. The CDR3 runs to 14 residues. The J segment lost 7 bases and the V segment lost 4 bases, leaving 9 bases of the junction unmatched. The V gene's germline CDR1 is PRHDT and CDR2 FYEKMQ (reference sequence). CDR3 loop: CASSSNRGPVEAFF. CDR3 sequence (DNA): TGTGCCAGCAGCTCAAACAGGGGTCCGGTTGAAGCTTTCTTT.

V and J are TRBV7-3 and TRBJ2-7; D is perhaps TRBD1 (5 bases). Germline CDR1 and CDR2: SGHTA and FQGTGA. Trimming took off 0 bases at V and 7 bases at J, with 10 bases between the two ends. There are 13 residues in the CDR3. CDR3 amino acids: CASSLTREGEQYF. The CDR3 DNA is TGTGCCAGCAGCTTAACCAGGGAAGGTGAGCAGTACTTC.

The CDR3 DNA reads TGTGCCAGCAGCTTACTTGGCGCTCTAGCGGGTGAGCAGTTCTTC. It specifies CASSLLGALAGEQFF. The gene calls are TRBV7-9 and TRBJ2-1; 8 bases are shared with TRBD2. The J segment lost 9 bases and the V segment lost 2 bases, leaving 9 bases of the junction unmatched. This CDR3 region has 15 residues. The V gene's germline CDR1 is SEHNR and CDR2 FQNEAQ (reference sequence).

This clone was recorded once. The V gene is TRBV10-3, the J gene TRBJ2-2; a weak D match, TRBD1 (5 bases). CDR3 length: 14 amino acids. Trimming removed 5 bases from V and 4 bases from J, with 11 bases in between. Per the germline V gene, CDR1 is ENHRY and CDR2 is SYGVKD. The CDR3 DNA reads TGTGCCATCAGTCGAGAAGGGGTCACCGGGGAGCTGTTTTTT. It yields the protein CAISREGVTGELFF.

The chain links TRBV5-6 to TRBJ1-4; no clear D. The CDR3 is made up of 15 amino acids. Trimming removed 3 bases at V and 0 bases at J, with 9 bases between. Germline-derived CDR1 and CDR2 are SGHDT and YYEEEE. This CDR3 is CASSSPTATNEKLFF. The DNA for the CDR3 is TGTGCCAGCAGCTCGCCTACAGCAACTAATGAAAAACTGTTTTTT.

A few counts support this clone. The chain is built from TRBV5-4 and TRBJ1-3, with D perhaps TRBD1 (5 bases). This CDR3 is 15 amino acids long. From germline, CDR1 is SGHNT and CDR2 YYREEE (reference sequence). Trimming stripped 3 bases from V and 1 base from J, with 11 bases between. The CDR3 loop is CASSSPGESGNTIYF. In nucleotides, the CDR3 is TGTGCCAGCAGCTCACCGGGGGAGTCTGGAAACACCATATATTTT.

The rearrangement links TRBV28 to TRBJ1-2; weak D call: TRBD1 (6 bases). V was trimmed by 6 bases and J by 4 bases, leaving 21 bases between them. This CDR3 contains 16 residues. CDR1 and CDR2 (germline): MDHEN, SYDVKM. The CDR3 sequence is CASRTSGPGTTYGYTF. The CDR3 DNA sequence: TGTGCCAGCAGAACCTCAGGCCCCGGGACAACCTATGGCTACACCTTC.

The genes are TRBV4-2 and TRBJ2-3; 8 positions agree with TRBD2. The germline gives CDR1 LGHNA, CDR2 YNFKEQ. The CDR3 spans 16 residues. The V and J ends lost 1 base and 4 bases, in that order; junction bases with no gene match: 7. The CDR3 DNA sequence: TGTGCCAGCAGCCAAGCCCCGGGGGGGGCCCCAGATACGCAGTATTTT. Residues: CASSQAPGGAPDTQYF.

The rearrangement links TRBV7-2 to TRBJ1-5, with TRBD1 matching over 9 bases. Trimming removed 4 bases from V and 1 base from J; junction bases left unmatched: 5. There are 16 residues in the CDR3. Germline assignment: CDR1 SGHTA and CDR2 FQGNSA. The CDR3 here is CASSSYGQGSNQPQHF. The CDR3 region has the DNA TGTGCCAGCAGCTCGTATGGACAGGGGAGCAATCAGCCCCAGCATTTT.

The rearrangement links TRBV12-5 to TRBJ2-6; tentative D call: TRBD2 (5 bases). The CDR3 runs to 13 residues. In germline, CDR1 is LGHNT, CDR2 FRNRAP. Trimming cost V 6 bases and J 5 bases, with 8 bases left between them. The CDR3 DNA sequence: TGTGCTAGTGGAACGGACTGGGCCAACGTCCTGACTTTC. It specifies CASGTDWANVLTF.

CDR3 nucleotides: TGTGCCAGCAGCGTAGGGAACTCAGGTAGGACTGAAGCTTTCTTT. This translates into CASSVGNSGRTEAFF. This rearrangement joins TRBV9 to TRBJ1-1; unclear D gene. The length of the CDR3 is 15 residues. The germline V and J ends were trimmed by 0 bases and 5 bases, with 14 bases remaining between them. Per the germline V gene, CDR1 is SGDLS and CDR2 is YYNGEE.

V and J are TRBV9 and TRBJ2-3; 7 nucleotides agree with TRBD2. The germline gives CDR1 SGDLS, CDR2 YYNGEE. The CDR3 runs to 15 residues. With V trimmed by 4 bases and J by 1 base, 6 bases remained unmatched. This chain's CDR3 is CASSIREAGTDTQYF. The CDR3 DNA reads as TGTGCCAGCAGCATCCGGGAGGCGGGCACAGATACGCAGTATTTT.

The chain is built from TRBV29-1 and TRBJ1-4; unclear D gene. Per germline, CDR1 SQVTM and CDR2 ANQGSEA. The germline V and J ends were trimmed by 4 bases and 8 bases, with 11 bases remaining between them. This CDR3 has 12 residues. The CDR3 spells CSVGMNSEKLFF. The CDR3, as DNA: TGCAGCGTTGGTATGAACAGCGAAAAACTGTTTTTT.

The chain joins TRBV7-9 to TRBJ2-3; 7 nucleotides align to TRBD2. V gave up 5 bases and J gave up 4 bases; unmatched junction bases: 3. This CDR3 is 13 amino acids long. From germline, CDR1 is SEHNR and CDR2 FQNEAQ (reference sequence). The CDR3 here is CASSQRGADTQYF. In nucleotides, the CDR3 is TGTGCCAGCAGCCAGCGGGGCGCAGATACGCAGTATTTT.

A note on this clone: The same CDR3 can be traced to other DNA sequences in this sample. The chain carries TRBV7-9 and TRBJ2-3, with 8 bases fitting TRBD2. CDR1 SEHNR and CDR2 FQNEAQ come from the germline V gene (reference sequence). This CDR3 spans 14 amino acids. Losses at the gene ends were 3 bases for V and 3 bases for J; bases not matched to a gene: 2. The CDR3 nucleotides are TGTGCCAGCAGCTTGGCGGGGGGAACAGATACGCAGTATTTT. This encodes CASSLAGGTDTQYF.

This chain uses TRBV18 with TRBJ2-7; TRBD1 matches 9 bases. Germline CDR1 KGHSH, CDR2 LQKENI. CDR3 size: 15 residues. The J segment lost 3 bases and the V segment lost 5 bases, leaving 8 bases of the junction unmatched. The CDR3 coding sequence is TGTGCCAGCTCATTGACAGGGGGTGGGGTCTACGAGCAGTACTTC. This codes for CASSLTGGGVYEQYF.